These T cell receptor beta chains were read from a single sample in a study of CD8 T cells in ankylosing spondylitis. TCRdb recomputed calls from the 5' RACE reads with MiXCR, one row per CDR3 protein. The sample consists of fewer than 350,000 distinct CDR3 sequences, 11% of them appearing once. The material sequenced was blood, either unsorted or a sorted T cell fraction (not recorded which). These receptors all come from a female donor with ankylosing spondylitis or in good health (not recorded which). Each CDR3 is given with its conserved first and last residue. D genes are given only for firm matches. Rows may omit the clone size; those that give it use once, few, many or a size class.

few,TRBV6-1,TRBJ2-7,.,CASSELDPFPYYEQYF,TGTGCCAGCAGTGAATTGGACCCATTCCCCTACTACGAGCAGTACTTC
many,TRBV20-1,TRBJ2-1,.,CSATSEDTYNEQFF,TGCAGTGCTACATCGGAAGATACCTACAATGAGCAGTTCTTC
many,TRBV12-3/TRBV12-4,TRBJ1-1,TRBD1,CASSFTGGATTEAFF,TGTGCCAGCAGTTTCACAGGGGGCGCGACCACTGAAGCTTTCTTT
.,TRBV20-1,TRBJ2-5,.,CSASRSEETQYF,TGCAGTGCTAGCCGCAGTGAAGAGACCCAGTACTTC
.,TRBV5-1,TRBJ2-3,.,CASSGWGQDTQYF,TGCGCCAGCAGCGGGTGGGGACAAGATACGCAGTATTTT
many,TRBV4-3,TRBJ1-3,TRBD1,CASSQFYRGLGNTIYF,TGCGCCAGCAGCCAATTCTACAGGGGGCTTGGAAACACCATATATTTT
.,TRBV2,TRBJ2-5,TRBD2,CASSEARTRGYQETQYF,TGTGCCAGCAGTGAAGCGAGGACTAGAGGGTACCAAGAGACCCAGTACTTC
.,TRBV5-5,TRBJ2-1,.,CASSLQDLSYNEQFF,TGTGCCAGCAGCTTGCAGGATCTGTCCTACAATGAGCAGTTCTTC
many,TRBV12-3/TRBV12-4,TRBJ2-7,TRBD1,CASSLAGQGRYF,TGTGCCAGCAGTTTAGCCGGACAGGGGCGGTACTTC
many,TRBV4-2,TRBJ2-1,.,CASSQDRNEQFF,TGTGCCAGCAGCCAAGATCGAAATGAGCAGTTCTTC
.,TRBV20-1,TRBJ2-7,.,CSARDSANFYEQYF,TGCAGTGCTAGAGATTCGGCTAACTTCTACGAGCAGTACTTC
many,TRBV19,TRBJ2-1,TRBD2,CASSILTSGFYNEQFF,TGTGCCAGTAGTATCCTGACTAGCGGGTTCTACAATGAGCAGTTCTTC
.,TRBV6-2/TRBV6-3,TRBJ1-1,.,CASREQGGTEAFF,TGTGCCAGCAGGGAACAGGGTGGAACTGAAGCTTTCTTT
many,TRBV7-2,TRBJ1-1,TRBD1,CASSFHLGQGMNTEAFF,TGTGCCAGCAGCTTCCACCTGGGACAGGGGATGAACACTGAAGCTTTCTTT
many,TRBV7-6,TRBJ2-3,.,CASSSTTDTQYF,TGTGCCAGCAGCTCTACCACAGATACGCAGTATTTT
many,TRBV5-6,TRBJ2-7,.,CASSPALAFSYEQYF,TGTGCCAGCAGCCCTGCGCTGGCTTTTTCCTACGAGCAGTACTTC
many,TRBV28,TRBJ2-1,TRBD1,CASSHGGQYNEQFF,TGTGCCAGCAGTCATGGGGGACAGTACAATGAGCAGTTCTTC
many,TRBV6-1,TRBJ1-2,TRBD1,CASTRMTGGRGYTF,TGTGCCAGCACCAGAATGACAGGGGGCCGTGGCTACACCTTC
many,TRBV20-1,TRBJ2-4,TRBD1,CSARPGQGPKNIQYF,TGCAGTGCTAGACCAGGACAGGGCCCCAAAAACATTCAGTACTTC
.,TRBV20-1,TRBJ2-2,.,CSARWVARELFF,TGCAGTGCTCGATGGGTGGCCCGGGAGCTGTTTTTT
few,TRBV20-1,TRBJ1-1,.,CSARDRTVSWDTEAFF,TGCAGTGCTAGAGATCGGACAGTAAGCTGGGACACTGAAGCTTTCTTT
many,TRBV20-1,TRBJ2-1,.,CSAPAAPFREQFF,TGCAGTGCCCCAGCGGCCCCCTTCAGGGAGCAGTTCTTC
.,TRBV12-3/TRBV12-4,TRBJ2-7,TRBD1,CASSLRQGDEQYF,TGTGCCAGCAGCCTGCGACAGGGGGACGAGCAGTACTTC
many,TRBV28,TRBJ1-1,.,CASSPPGTLNTEAFF,TGTGCCAGCAGCCCCCCTGGGACGTTGAACACTGAAGCTTTCTTT
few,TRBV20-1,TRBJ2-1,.,CSAQRAGSSYNEQFF,TGCAGTGCCCAGAGGGCGGGGAGCTCCTACAATGAGCAGTTCTTC
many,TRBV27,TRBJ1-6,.,CASSLWFVTSSYNSPLHF,TGTGCCAGCAGTTTATGGTTCGTCACGAGCTCCTATAATTCACCCCTCCACTTT
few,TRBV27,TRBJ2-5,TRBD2,CASSSGLDEWTQYF,TGTGCCAGCAGTTCGGGACTAGACGAATGGACCCAGTACTTC
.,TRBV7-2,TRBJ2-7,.,CASSLLGGVPYEQYF,TGTGCCAGCAGCTTACTAGGGGGGGTGCCGTACGAGCAGTACTTC
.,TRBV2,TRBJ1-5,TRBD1,CADSQGANQPQHF,TGTGCCGACAGCCAGGGGGCAAATCAGCCCCAGCATTTT